Listed here are 15 T cell receptor beta chains from one sample, sequenced in a study of Ad26.COV2.S vaccination and SARS-CoV-2 variants. TCRdb keeps only in-frame clones here, not all; method: immunoSEQ multiplex PCR. The repertoire includes about 350,000 clones, around 89% of them detected once, and around 4.5% sits in the top ten. As for treatment: some 19 received Ad26.COV2.S at low or high dose, single or two shots; roughly 5 received placebo; per-sample allocation not given. Day 63 following the first vaccine or placebo injection was when the samples were taken. Sequences were derived from peripheral blood, sampled in a trial of Ad26.COV2.S vaccine versus placebo. The receptors originated from a person between 18 and 59 years old who received the Ad26.COV2.S COVID-19 vaccine or a placebo.

The rearrangement links TRBV9 to TRBJ1-1, with unresolved D. The germline V and J ends were trimmed by 4 bases and 8 bases, with 18 bases remaining between them. CDR1 is SGDLS and CDR2 is YYNGEE in the germline V gene. CDR3 length equals 14 residues. CDR3: CASSPHGAGNEAFF. The CDR3 DNA reads TGTGCCAGCAGCCCTCACGGTGCGGGGAACGAAGCTTTCTTT.

CDR3 DNA: TGTGCCATCGGACTAGCGGGAGACGAGCAGTACTTC. The encoded protein is CAIGLAGDEQYF. The rearrangement uses TRBV10-3 and TRBJ2-7, with 13 bases matching TRBD2. Germline V gene data show CDR1 as ENHRY and CDR2 as SYGVKD. Trimming cost V 8 bases and J 5 bases; bases outside gene matches: 0. The CDR3 contains 12 residues.

On this clone: Other DNA sequences in the sample encode the same CDR3. The chain employs TRBV7-9 and TRBJ2-5, with 10 bases lining up with TRBD1. Germline CDR1 and CDR2: SEHNR and FQNEAQ (reference sequence). The V segment lost 6 bases and the J segment 5 bases; nucleotides outside the gene matches: 3. The CDR3 runs to 13 residues. The CDR3 reads CASSRQGAETQYF. CDR3 DNA sequence: TGTGCCAGCAGTAGACAGGGGGCCGAGACCCAGTACTTC.

The CDR3 region is CATSDGLALYNEQFF. The DNA of the CDR3 is TGTGCCACCAGTGATGGACTAGCGCTTTACAATGAGCAGTTCTTC. The V gene is TRBV24-1, the J gene TRBJ2-1; 9 bases match TRBD2. Germline V gives CDR1 KGHDR, CDR2 SFDVKD. The CDR3 has 15 amino acids. V gave up 3 bases and J gave up 4 bases; unmatched junction bases: 3.

The J gene is TRBJ2-7, the V gene TRBV24-1; D gene ambiguous. This CDR3 comprises 15 residues. Germline V gene data show CDR1 as KGHDR and CDR2 as SFDVKD. Trimming left V 5 bases short and J 2 bases short, with 15 bases between. CDR3 sequence: CATSGLGLAAYEQYF. The CDR3 DNA reads TGTGCCACCAGTGGCTTAGGATTAGCTGCCTACGAGCAGTACTTC.

This clone has a single count. The genes are TRBV30 and TRBJ2-1, with D possibly TRBD2 on 5 matching bases. V was cut by 0 bases and J by 7 bases, with 7 bases left in between. The germline V gene encodes CDR1 GTSNPN and CDR2 SVGIG (reference sequence). This CDR3 region has 12 residues. As DNA, the CDR3 is TGTGCCTGGAGTGTACGACTAAATGAGCAGTTCTTC. Its protein product is CAWSVRLNEQFF. The entire variable domain, with the rest obtained from reference TRBV30 and TRBJ2-1, is as follows: SQTIHQWPATLVQPVGSPLSLECTVEGTSNPNLYWYRQAAGRGLQLLFYSVGIGQISSEVPQNLSASRPQDRQFILSSKKLLLSDSGFYLCAWSVRLNEQFFGPGTRLTVL.

V and J are TRBV18 and TRBJ2-7; TRBD1 agrees at 8 bases. Germline loops: CDR1 KGHSH, CDR2 LQKENI. CDR3 length equals 15 residues. V lost 6 bases to trimming and J lost 6 bases; unmatched junction nucleotides: 13. CDR3 region: CASSQQPIDRGEQYF. The DNA of the CDR3 is TGTGCCAGCTCGCAGCAACCCATCGACAGGGGCGAGCAGTACTTC.

V is TRBV20-1 and J is TRBJ2-7, with D perhaps matching TRBD1 (6 bases). Deletions cut 3 bases from V and 3 bases from J, with 9 bases between. This CDR3 has 12 residues. The germline gives CDR1 DFQATT, CDR2 SNEGSKA (reference sequence). DNA for the CDR3: TGCAGTGCTAGTACAGGGCGCTACGAGCAGTACTTC. Translating gives CSASTGRYEQYF.

The chain uses TRBV6-2 or TRBV6-3 and TRBJ1-6; unclear D gene. CDR1 and CDR2 (germline): MNHEY, SVGEGT. The CDR3 runs 13 residues. V was shortened by 2 bases and J by 8 bases, with 7 bases between the two germline ends. The CDR3 nucleotides are TGTGCCAGCAGTTACGAGGCAGATTCACCCCTCCACTTT. Translation: CASSYEADSPLHF.

The V call is TRBV4-2, the J call TRBJ2-2; 8 bases are shared with TRBD2. The length of the CDR3 is 15 residues. J gave up 2 bases and V 4 bases, and 3 bases lay outside the gene matches. In germline, CDR1 is LGHNA, CDR2 YNFKEQ. The CDR3 coding sequence is TGTGCCAGCAGCCCCGGGACTAGTAACACCGGGGAGCTGTTTTTT. This translates into CASSPGTSNTGELFF.

The chain combines TRBV3-1 (or the pseudogene TRBV3-2) with TRBJ2-7; the D is unclear. This CDR3 contains 13 residues. Germline V CDR1 and CDR2: LGHDT, YNNKEL (reference sequence). V was clipped by 1 base and J by 2 bases, with 6 bases between them. The CDR3 bases are TGTGCCAGCAGCCAAGGGGTGGCCTACGAGCAGTACTTC. Its translation: CASSQGVAYEQYF.

This clone was seen once. This sequence joins TRBV5-5 and TRBJ2-1; D tentatively fits TRBD1 or TRBD2 (5 bases each). CDR1 and CDR2 (germline): SGHKS, YYEKEE (reference sequence). This CDR3 has 13 amino acids. Trimming removed 1 base from V and 9 bases from J, with 11 bases in between. Written as DNA, the CDR3 is TGTGCCAGCAGCTTGTGGGGGTCGGGTGAGCAGTTCTTC. Translating gives CASSLWGSGEQFF. Complete variable domain (other parts from reference TRBV5-5 and TRBJ2-1): DAGVTQSPTHLIKTRGQQVTLRCSPISGHKSVSWYQQVLGQGPQFIFQYYEKEERGRGNFPDRFSARQFPNYSSELNVNALLLGDSALYLCASSLWGSGEQFFGPGTRLTVL.

The rearrangement links TRBV2 to TRBJ2-3, with D possibly called TRBD1 or TRBD2 (5 bases each). The V gene's germline CDR1 is SNHLY and CDR2 FYNNEI. CDR3 length: 14 residues. Trimming left V 6 bases short and J 0 bases short, with 10 bases between. The CDR3 here is CASRDWTSTDTQYF. As DNA, the CDR3 is TGTGCCAGCAGGGACTGGACAAGCACAGATACGCAGTATTTT. Drawing the rest from reference TRBV2 and TRBJ2-3, the complete variable domain is EPEVTQTPSHQVTQMGQEVILRCVPISNHLYFYWYRQILGQKVEFLVSFYNNEISEKSEIFDDQFSVERPDGSNFTLKIRSTKLEDSAMYFCASRDWTSTDTQYFGPGTRLTVL.

The rearrangement links TRBV7-8 to TRBJ2-5; D is unresolved. The germline V and J ends were trimmed by 1 base and 10 bases, with 7 bases remaining between them. In germline, CDR1 is SGHVS, CDR2 FQNEAQ. CDR3 length: 11 amino acids. The CDR3 protein is CASSLGQIQYF. The CDR3 DNA sequence: TGTGCCAGCAGCTTAGGCCAGATCCAGTACTTC.

The rearrangement uses TRBV11-2 and TRBJ2-7; 11 bases are shared with TRBD2. The CDR3 is made up of 17 amino acids. Losses at the gene ends were 4 bases for V and 0 bases for J; bases not matched to a gene: 8. Germline V CDR1 and CDR2: SGHAT, FQNNGV. CDR3 coding DNA: TGTGCCAGCAGCTATATTACTAGCGGGAGTTCCTCCTACGAGCAGTACTTC. Translating it yields CASSYITSGSSSYEQYF.